This is a list of T cell receptor beta chains from one sample in a study of beta chain features in type 1 diabetes. Sequencing was performed with immunoSEQ multiplex PCR; in TCRdb, only in-frame clones are kept and a portion is missing. Of some 350,000 clones listed, around 9.6% are singletons. The source material was central memory CD4+ T cells from blood. The receptors derive from a man aged 30 to 45 with type 1 diabetes. The CDR3 runs from the conserved cysteine through the conserved F or W. D genes are given only for firm matches. The size of a clone is reported for some rows only, either as once, few or many, or as a class for expanded clones.

>.|TRBV7-8|TRBD2|TRBJ2-1
CASSYPGTSGATYNEQFF
TGTGCCAGCAGCTACCCCGGGACTAGCGGGGCTACCTACAATGAGCAGTTCTTC
>few|TRBV25-1|TRBD1|TRBJ1-1
CASSEFDRGTEAFF
TGTGCCAGCAGTGAATTTGACAGGGGCACTGAAGCTTTCTTT
>few|TRBV20-1|.|TRBJ1-2
CSAREDYGYTF
TGCAGTGCTAGGGAAGACTATGGCTACACCTTC
>.|TRBV6-6|.|TRBJ1-2
CAISESWNYGYTF
TGTGCCATCAGTGAGTCGTGGAACTATGGCTACACCTTC
>.|TRBV4-1|TRBD2|TRBJ2-5
CASSQGLAKETQYF
TGCGCCAGCAGCCAAGGACTAGCAAAAGAGACCCAGTACTTC
>.|TRBV2|TRBD1|TRBJ2-7
CASSSTGTGGPYEQYF
TGTGCCAGCAGTTCAACCGGGACAGGGGGCCCCTACGAGCAGTACTTC
>.|TRBV21-1|.|TRBJ1-3
CASSKGARTASSGNTIYF
TGTGCCAGCAGCAAAGGGGCTAGGACAGCAAGCTCTGGAAACACCATATATTTT
>.|TRBV28|.|TRBJ1-5
CASSPGQSRNQPQHF
TGTGCCAGCAGTCCCGGACAGTCTCGCAATCAGCCCCAGCATTTT
>few|TRBV5-1|TRBD2|TRBJ2-7
CASSTTSGRAGSYEQYF
TGCGCCAGCAGCACAACTAGCGGGAGGGCCGGCTCCTACGAGCAGTACTTC
>.|TRBV5-5|.|TRBJ2-7
CASSLDTGGYYEQYF
TGTGCCAGCAGCTTGGATACGGGCGGATACTACGAGCAGTACTTC
>.|TRBV6-5|.|TRBJ2-7
CASSFPTGNAYEQYF
TGTGCCAGCAGTTTCCCGACAGGCAATGCGTACGAGCAGTACTTC
>few|TRBV28|TRBD1|TRBJ2-7
CASSLPRTGTEQYF
TGTGCCAGCAGTTTACCCCGGACAGGGACAGAGCAGTACTTC
>.|TRBV7-9|.|TRBJ2-2
CALSSPTTANTGELFF
TGTGCCCTCAGCAGCCCAACAACAGCTAACACCGGGGAGCTGTTTTTT
>few|TRBV10-3|.|TRBJ2-1
CAITPGAGFYNEQFF
TGTGCCATCACCCCGGGGGCGGGATTCTACAATGAGCAGTTCTTC
>.|TRBV19|.|TRBJ1-1
CASSRKDSPRNTEAFF
TGTGCCAGTAGTAGGAAAGACAGCCCCAGGAACACTGAAGCTTTCTTT
>.|TRBV5-1|.|TRBJ2-1
CASSSTGSSYNEQFF
TGCGCCAGCAGCTCCACTGGTAGCTCCTACAATGAGCAGTTCTTC
>.|TRBV27|TRBD1|TRBJ2-7
CASSRQGALYEQYF
TGTGCCAGCAGCCGACAGGGGGCTTTATACGAGCAGTACTTC
>.|TRBV7-2|.|TRBJ2-1
CASSLALKYNEQFF
TGTGCCAGCAGCTTAGCGCTTAAGTACAATGAGCAGTTCTTC
>few|TRBV6-1|TRBD1|TRBJ1-2
CASSPSGTDYGYTF
TGTGCCAGCAGCCCTTCCGGGACAGACTATGGCTACACCTTC
>.|TRBV7-9|.|TRBJ1-2
CASSLRDLSYTF
TGTGCCAGCAGCTTAAGGGACCTTAGCTACACCTTC
>.|TRBV7-9|.|TRBJ1-5
CASSSTASGNQPQHF
TGTGCCAGCAGCTCGACCGCTTCGGGCAATCAGCCCCAGCATTTT
>.|TRBV7-2|.|TRBJ1-1
CASSLVSTEAFF
TGTGCCAGCAGCTTAGTGAGCACTGAAGCTTTCTTT
>few|TRBV29-1|.|TRBJ2-5
CSALPPEETQYF
TGCAGCGCTCTACCCCCAGAAGAGACCCAGTACTTC
>few|TRBV5-1|TRBD2|TRBJ2-5
CASSLALAGLGETQYF
TGCGCCAGCAGCTTGGCCTTAGCGGGACTGGGGGAGACCCAGTACTTC
>many|TRBV7-9|.|TRBJ2-7
CASSPTRKIYEQYF
TGTGCCAGCAGCCCAACCCGAAAGATCTACGAGCAGTACTTC
>.|TRBV18|.|TRBJ1-4
CASSTRDGIEKLFF
TGTGCCAGCTCAACCCGGGACGGTATTGAAAAACTGTTTTTT
>few|TRBV4-2|.|TRBJ2-2
CASSQVSGYTGELFF
TGTGCCAGCAGCCAAGTGTCAGGTTACACCGGGGAGCTGTTTTTT
>few|TRBV28|TRBD1|TRBJ2-7
CASSTPTGGAPLHF
TGTGCCAGCAGTACCCCGACAGGGGGCGCTCCTCTTCACTTC
>few|TRBV30|TRBD1|TRBJ1-4
CAWSVNGAGGREKLFF
TGTGCCTGGAGTGTAAACGGGGCAGGGGGACGGGAAAAACTGTTTTTT
>few|TRBV7-9|TRBD1|TRBJ1-5
CASSLAGGTGGIQPQHF
TGTGCCAGCAGCTTAGCGGGCGGGACAGGTGGAATTCAGCCCCAGCATTTT
>.|TRBV9|TRBD2|TRBJ2-1
CASSVSTRTGGGYNEQFF
TGTGCCAGCAGCGTATCAACCCGAACGGGCGGGGGGTACAATGAGCAGTTCTTC
>few|TRBV7-3|TRBD1|TRBJ2-7
CASTRGTGSAYEQYF
TGTGCCAGCACACGTGGGACAGGGAGTGCGTACGAGCAGTACTTC
>few|TRBV6-6|.|TRBJ2-7
CASSYDMYEQYF
TGTGCCAGCAGTTACGACATGTACGAGCAGTACTTC
>few|TRBV6-1|.|TRBJ1-6
CASSASLRDNSPLHF
TGTGCCAGCAGTGCCTCCCTCAGGGATAATTCACCCCTCCACTTT
>.|TRBV25-1|.|TRBJ2-7
CASSDSSGRGNPYEQYF
TGTGCCAGCAGTGACTCCTCGGGGCGGGGTAATCCCTACGAGCAGTACTTC
>.|TRBV7-8|TRBD1|TRBJ1-3
CASSFGQGATGNTIYF
TGTGCCAGCAGCTTCGGACAGGGGGCCACTGGAAACACCATATATTTT
>.|TRBV13|.|TRBJ2-5
CASSLRASQYF
TGTGCCAGCAGCTTACGGGCTTCTCAGTACTTC
>.|TRBV9|.|TRBJ1-3
CASSVDTLSGNTIYF
TGTGCCAGCAGCGTCGACACACTCTCTGGAAACACCATATATTTT
>few|TRBV11-2|.|TRBJ2-5
CASSLLNSLGETQYF
TGTGCCAGCAGCTTATTAAACTCCCTCGGGGAGACCCAGTACTTC
>few|TRBV9|.|TRBJ1-2
CASSRPGSFYGYTF
TGTGCCAGCAGTCGCCCCGGGTCCTTCTATGGCTACACCTTC
>many|TRBV18|.|TRBJ2-3
CASSPRQGKSTDTQYF
TGTGCCAGCTCACCACGTCAGGGGAAGAGCACAGATACGCAGTATTTT
>.|TRBV28|TRBD1|TRBJ2-3
CASSFAGGGQYF
TGTGCCAGCAGTTTTGCAGGGGGCGGGCAGTATTTT
>.|TRBV4-2|.|TRBJ2-2
CASSSLAVGELFF
TGTGCCAGCAGCTCACTAGCCGTCGGGGAGCTGTTTTTT
>.|TRBV13|TRBD2|TRBJ2-5
CASGTSGAQETQYF
TGTGCCAGTGGGACTAGCGGGGCCCAAGAGACCCAGTACTTC
>few|TRBV18|.|TRBJ1-1
CASLQGFNTEAFF
TGTGCCAGCCTCCAGGGGTTCAACACTGAAGCTTTCTTT
>.|TRBV7-2|TRBD2|TRBJ2-2
CASSQGGGSGGELFF
TGTGCCAGCAGCCAGGGCGGGGGAAGTGGCGGGGAGCTGTTTTTT
>few|TRBV7-2|.|TRBJ1-5
CASSAGYSNQPQHF
TGTGCCAGCAGCGCCGGATATAGCAATCAGCCCCAGCATTTT
>.|TRBV27|TRBD2|TRBJ2-3
CASSLQSPSGTVSYTQYF
TGTGCCAGCAGTTTACAATCTCCTAGCGGGACCGTTTCTTATACGCAGTATTTT
>.|TRBV28|.|TRBJ1-3
CASRPGFSGNTIYF
TGTGCCAGCAGGCCAGGGTTCTCTGGAAACACCATATATTTT